This T cell receptor beta chain was found in a study of cytomegalovirus exposure and HLA in healthy donors. Study at large: The 130 or so validation repertoires used a platform that matched the one used for the 550 to 800 first-cohort repertoires, as a later analysis reported. Notes on the study in general: It was confirmed in vitro that a few of the CMV-associated chains were specific for CMV antigens. With high specificity and sensitivity, the classifier reportedly diagnosed cytomegalovirus status. The study flagged some 170 TCR beta chains as cytomegalovirus-associated.

Assay used: immunoSEQ multiplex PCR; TCRdb lists only in-frame clones, some missing. Here the sample spans over 130,000 clones, around 84% being singletons. The germline V gene has CDR1 SNHLY and CDR2 FYNNEI. This CDR3 has 14 residues. Trimming removed 6 bases from V and 2 bases from J, with 11 bases in between. With respect to this clone: Its antigen is undetermined.

The TCR originated in a man aged 18-30 years in good health and CMV-seropositive. The rearrangement links TRBV2 to TRBJ2-1, with D perhaps matching TRBD1 (7 bases). The source material was PBMCs. CDR3 nucleotide sequence: TGTGCCAGCAGGGAGGGACAGCCCTACAATGAGCAGTTCTTC. It is translated as CASREGQPYNEQFF.